This T cell receptor beta chain originates from a study of cytotoxic CD8 clonotypes in ibrutinib-treated CLL. In this sample, this clone turned up a few times. With sequencing, the targeted depth ranged from 1 in 200,000 to 1 in 1 million T cells. Here immunoSEQ multiplex PCR was the method, and the copy in TCRdb shows in-frame clones only, minus some. The table has more than 55,000 clones, over 60% seen once. This CDR3 has 16 amino acids. V trimming: 5 bases; J trimming: 8 bases; junction bases outside the gene matches: 13. Germline assignment: CDR1 MNHEY and CDR2 SMNVEV (reference sequence). The chain is built from TRBV27 and TRBJ2-2; 8 nucleotides agree with TRBD1. This clonotype was obtained from a human donor with chronic lymphocytic leukemia. The starting material was PBMCs, obtained after 12 months of ibrutinib treatment. In DNA, the CDR3 is TGTGCCAGCAGTACTGGACAGGGCTTAGGATATGGGGAGCTGTTTTTT. Translating it yields CASSTGQGLGYGELFF.